The clone carrying this TCR beta chain has at least ten counts. Its antigen is currently unknown. Profiling relied on immunoSEQ multiplex PCR, and the TCRdb table lists in-frame clones only, not all of them. This sample comprises about 28,000 clones, none seen once only. The data were taken from a study of T cell clonality in common variable immunodeficiency. The study, taken as a whole, reports: What drives increased CVID clonality needs T cell subpopulation sequencing. Repertoire-complication correlations in CVID were limited by patient heterogeneity.

The sequencing sample was made of peripheral blood mononuclear cells. The sequence was obtained from a person aged 18-69 years in good health.

CDR3 in amino acids: CASSGKGVANEKLFF. Partial CDR3 DNA: TGTGCCAGCAGCGGGAAGGGGGTAGCTAATGAAAAA. This sequence joins TRBV2 and TRBJ1-4, with D possibly TRBD1 on 6 matching bases. The observed sequence ends 3 residues before the CDR3 terminus, with the missing tail filled in from the germline J gene. Germline assignment: CDR1 SNHLY and CDR2 FYNNEI. Trimming pared 6 bases from V and 3 bases from J, leaving 14 bases between. This CDR3 spans 15 amino acids.